The next 18 T cell receptor beta chains were all read from a single sample in a study of T cells in Graves' hyperthyroidism and ophthalmopathy. The TCR beta CDR3 regions underwent amplification using RNA transcripts as the source. RT-PCR in the first round (using the HTBI primer set) targeted the TCR CDR3. TCRdb re-called the multiplex PCR reads through MiXCR, storing one row per CDR3 protein. Here the sample spans about 98,000 distinct CDR3 sequences, approximately 42% being singletons. The sequenced material came from peripheral blood or thyroid tissue (not recorded which). The receptors originated from a woman aged 30 to 39 with Graves' hyperthyroidism.

At least ten counts were recorded for this clonotype. One junction end disagrees with the germline gene, perhaps due to a read error. The chain couples TRBV7-7 to TRBJ2-1; 10 nucleotides agree with TRBD2. Germline V gene lookup returns CDR1 SSHAT and CDR2 FNYEAQ (reference sequence). CDR3 size: 15 residues. DNA of the CDR3: TGTGCTAGCAGCCCTGCAGCGGGAGGGCCCAATGAGCAGTTCTTC. The encoded protein is CASSPAAGGPNEQFF.

With respect to this clonotype: A read error may be the cause here, since a much bigger clone is one base away. For the CDR3, the DNA is TGCAGTGCTAGAGGTTCAACCCGGGGGGCTTCTAACTATGGCTACACCTTC. It is translated as CSARGSTRGASNYGYTF. The rearrangement joins TRBV20-1 to TRBJ1-2; D is possibly TRBD1 (6 bases). Per germline, CDR1 DFQATT and CDR2 SNEGSKA (reference sequence). V gave up 1 base and J gave up 0 bases, with 18 bases separating them. The CDR3 totals 17 residues.

This clonotype occurred many times. CDR3 bases: TGTGCCAGCAGTTACTCCCGGGTTTTGGGCTCTGGGGCCAACGTCCTGACTTTC. It translates to CASSYSRVLGSGANVLTF. The J gene is TRBJ2-6, the V gene TRBV6-5, with unresolved D. The ends were cut back, 0 bases at V and 0 bases at J, with 12 bases in the middle. The CDR3 runs 18 residues. Germline CDR1 MNHEY, CDR2 SVGAGI.

This clonotype was counted at least ten times. Since a much larger clone is just one base distant, this may be a read error. The V gene is TRBV7-9, the J gene TRBJ1-3, with no clear D. Germline V gene sequence: CDR1 SEHNR, CDR2 FQNEAQ (reference sequence). This CDR3 comprises 15 residues. The CDR3 coding sequence is TGTGCCTGCAGCTTAGGGTTCGGGGTACCCGACACCATATATTTT. It translates to CACSLGFGVPDTIYF.

This clonotype was picked up many times. The chain uses TRBV6-5 and TRBJ2-7, with D perhaps assigned TRBD1 or TRBD2 (5 bases each). V was clipped by 2 bases and J by 5 bases, with 13 bases between them. Per germline, CDR1 MNHEY and CDR2 SVGAGI. The length of the CDR3 is 14 residues. CDR3 sequence reads: CASSYEGRRHEQYF. The CDR3 nucleotides read TGTGCCAGCAGTTACGAGGGGCGAAGGCACGAGCAGTACTTC.

J is TRBJ2-5 and V is TRBV5-1; D may be TRBD2 (5 bases). Trimming stripped 4 bases from V and 0 bases from J, with 10 bases between. The CDR3 runs 14 residues. Looked up from germline, CDR1 is SGHRS and CDR2 is YFSETQ. The CDR3 loop reads CASSSGPHQETQYF. CDR3 sequence (DNA): TGCGCCAGCAGCAGCGGACCTCACCAAGAGACCCAGTACTTC.

In regard to this clonotype: A read error may produce the germline difference seen at one junction end. The chain joins TRBV14 to TRBJ2-7; tentatively, D is TRBD2 (6 bases). This CDR3 has 15 amino acids. CDR1 is SGHDN, CDR2 FVKESK, per germline. CDR3 sequence: CASSRGTHVSYVQHF. The CDR3 region has the DNA TGTGCCAGCAGCCGGGGGACTCATGTCTCCTACGTGCAGCACTTC.

To note about this clonotype: Given a much more abundant clone one base away, this may be a read error. No conserved phenylalanine or tryptophan ends this CDR3, so it is likely a read error. This chain connects TRBV7-2 to TRBJ1-1; 8 bases are a match to TRBD1. This CDR3 comprises 15 residues. V lost 6 bases to trimming and J lost 4 bases; unmatched junction nucleotides: 10. CDR1 and CDR2 (germline): SGHTA, FQGNSA. DNA of the CDR3: TGTGCCAGCAGTGATGCCGGGACAGGAGTCACTGAAGCTTTCTCT. Translation gives CASSDAGTGVTEAFS.

Worth noting for this clonotype: It is likely a read error, because the conserved phenylalanine at the end of the CDR3 is missing. This chain joins TRBV28 and TRBJ2-7, with 12 bases matching TRBD2. The germline CDR1 and CDR2 sequences are MDHEN and SYDVKM. The CDR3 loop spans 15 amino acids. J was trimmed by 7 bases and V by 3 bases; bases with no gene match: 7. Here the CDR3 DNA reads TGTGCCAGCAGTTTTCGCGGGCTAGCGGGAGGGGAGCAGTACCTC. Amino acids: CASSFRGLAGGEQYL.

The chain couples TRBV10-3 to TRBJ1-1, with a possible D match to TRBD1 (5 bases). Germline CDR1 is ENHRY and CDR2 is SYGVKD. The CDR3 sequence is 14 residues long. Trimming removed 6 bases at V and 2 bases at J, with 13 bases between. CDR3 coding DNA: TGTGCCATCAGGGGGACCGTTGATAACACTGAAGCTTTCTTT. As protein: CAIRGTVDNTEAFF.

This clonotype showed up many times. This chain's CDR3 is CASNLGGSYNSPLHF. CDR3 in DNA: TGTGCCAGCAACTTAGGGGGCTCCTATAATTCACCCCTCCACTTT. This sequence joins TRBV28 and TRBJ1-6; D is perhaps TRBD1 (6 bases). Deletions cut 7 bases from V and 0 bases from J, with 10 bases between. This CDR3 is 15 amino acids long. Germline V gene sequence: CDR1 MDHEN, CDR2 SYDVKM.

In its sample, this clonotype was seen a few times. The chain links TRBV2 to TRBJ2-7, with 7 bases aligning to TRBD1. Germline CDR1 and CDR2: SNHLY and FYNNEI. Unmatched junction bases numbered 9, after V lost 7 bases and J lost 0 bases. The CDR3 sequence is 15 residues long. CDR3 sequence (DNA): TGTGCCAGCACCAAGGACAGGACCCTCTCCTACGAGCAGTACTTC. Translating it yields CASTKDRTLSYEQYF.

V gene TRBV15 combines with J gene TRBJ2-5, with 9 bases aligning to TRBD2. V shed 8 bases and J 4 bases; nucleotides not matched to a gene: 14. CDR1 and CDR2 from the germline V gene are LNHNV and YYDKDF (reference sequence). This CDR3 has 16 amino acids. CDR3 sequence (DNA): TGTGCCACCGGAGACCTGAGCGGGAGGACCGGAGAGACCCAGTACTTC. Its translation: CATGDLSGRTGETQYF. The complete variable domain, with remaining parts taken from reference TRBV15 and TRBJ2-5, reads DAMVIQNPRYQVTQFGKPVTLSCSQTLNHNVMYWYQQKSSQAPKLLFHYYDKDFNNEADTPDNFQSRRPNTSFCFLDIRSPGLGDTAMYLCATGDLSGRTGETQYFGPGTRLLVL.

The chain has TRBV5-1 and TRBJ1-1; D is unresolved. The CDR3 spans 14 residues. The V gene's germline CDR1 is SGHRS and CDR2 YFSETQ. V gave up 1 base and J gave up 1 base, with 8 bases separating them. Written as DNA, the CDR3 is TGCGCCAGCAGCTTGACGGCTCAGAACACTGAAGCTTTCTTT. The encoded protein is CASSLTAQNTEAFF.

Remarks on this clonotype: As the CDR3 is not closed by the conserved phenylalanine or tryptophan, this likely results from a read error. The DNA is omitted, as the CDR3 cannot be located on it reliably, and the CDR3 follows TCRdb's listing. This rearrangement joins TRBV2 to TRBJ2-5; the table's D gene call, TRBD2, was not cross checked with the DNA. From its first to its last residue, the CDR3 has 15 amino acids. Germline CDR1 SNHLY, CDR2 FYNNEI. The CDR3 sequence is CASSVAWAERETLYL.

This clonotype was seen at least ten times. For the CDR3, the DNA is TGTGCCAGCAGGGTCCAGGGAATCTTCACAGATACGCAGTATTTT. It translates to CASRVQGIFTDTQYF. The chain has TRBV6-6 and TRBJ2-3, with D possibly TRBD1 on 5 matching bases. Germline V gene lookup returns CDR1 MNHNY and CDR2 SVGAGI (reference sequence). V lost 6 bases and J 2 bases, leaving 15 bases between the germline ends. This CDR3 region has 15 residues.

This clonotype was observed many times. The chain uses TRBV20-1 and TRBJ2-7; D remains unclear. CDR1 is DFQATT, CDR2 SNEGSKA, per germline (reference sequence). Trimming removed 5 bases from V and 3 bases from J, with 8 bases in between. The CDR3 runs 11 residues. CDR3 protein: CSAPTVYEQYF. For the CDR3, the DNA is TGCAGTGCTCCGACCGTCTACGAGCAGTACTTC.

The chain couples TRBV5-4 to TRBJ2-5, with TRBD2 matching over 8 bases. The CDR3 consists of 15 residues. The J segment lost 7 bases and the V segment lost 7 bases, leaving 15 bases of the junction unmatched. Germline V gene data show CDR1 as SGHNT and CDR2 as YYREEE (reference sequence). The CDR3 DNA is TGTGCCAGCGCTGGGGCTAGCGGGTTGAGCGGGACCCAGTACTTC. It codes for CASAGASGLSGTQYF. Using reference TRBV5-4 and TRBJ2-5 for the parts outside the CDR3, the full variable domain is ETGVTQSPTHLIKTRGQQVTLRCSSQSGHNTVSWYQQALGQGPQFIFQYYREEENGRGNFPPRFSGLQFPNYSSELNVNALELDDSALYLCASAGASGLSGTQYFGPGTRLLVL.